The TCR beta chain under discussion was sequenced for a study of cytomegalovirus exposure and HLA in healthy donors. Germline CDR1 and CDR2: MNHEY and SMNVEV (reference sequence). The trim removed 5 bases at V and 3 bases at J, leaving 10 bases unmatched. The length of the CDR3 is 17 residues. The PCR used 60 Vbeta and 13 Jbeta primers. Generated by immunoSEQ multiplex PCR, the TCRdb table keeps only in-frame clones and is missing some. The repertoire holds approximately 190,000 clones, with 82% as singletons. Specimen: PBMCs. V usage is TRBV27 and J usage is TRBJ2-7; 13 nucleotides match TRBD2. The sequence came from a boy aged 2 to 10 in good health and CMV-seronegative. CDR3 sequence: CASSSNPGLAGNYEQYF. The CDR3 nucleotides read TGTGCCAGCAGTAGTAATCCGGGACTAGCGGGGAACTACGAGCAGTACTTC.